Sequencing of this T cell receptor (beta chain) was carried out in a study of blood T cell repertoires in COVID-19 (dated by TCRdb to the early 2020s). Describing the broader study: The collaborator samples originated in the United States, Italy and Spain and spanned the acute and convalescent phases of COVID-19. The prospective study material was composed of cDNA or gDNA derived from T cells, B-cell-depleted T cells, or PBMCs. Deeply sampled blood TCRbeta repertoires from subjects exposed to, actively infected with, or recovered from COVID-19 were included in the dataset. The repertoires were released in a freely available public database intended as a resource for research on the immune response to SARS-CoV-2. Samples came from the ongoing ImmuneRACE study (first 160 participants) plus 1,254 subjects from 6 global collaborators. Sample metadata almost always included a de-identified subject ID, COVID-19 status, age in years and sex. Where available, HLA class I and class II types were taken from metadata supplied by the sample provider and were not determined by assay-based typing.

TCRbeta CDR3 regions were amplified from genomic DNA using the immunoSEQ Assay, a bias-controlled multiplex PCR. The original methods were these. Within the assay, amplification of reference gene primers was used to estimate how many nucleated cells each sample contained. To quantify the absolute abundance of each unique TCRbeta CDR3 rearrangement, sequence reads were collapsed and filtered. For each sample, productive Simpson clonality was calculated as the square root of Simpson's diversity index across productive rearrangements. TCRdb carries this immuneACCESS record with in-frame sequences only. Its versions omit some clonotypes, under half of them owing to an unresolved V gene in the studies checked, with the rest unexplained. That table supplies the V and J calls and clone size; D and trimming were determined from the DNA. The sample includes 140,000 to 150,000 clones, with 85% to 90% observed a single time. Under 3% of the sample is taken by the ten largest.

The germline V gene gives CDR1 as SGHAT and CDR2 as FQNNGV. The trim is 0 bases for V and 4 bases for J, with a gap of 10 bases between the germline ends. Including cysteine and phenylalanine, the CDR3 has 15 amino acids. Only CDR3 DNA remains: 45 bases, in frame from the first base. The paper as a whole reports these results and caveats: The quantity of clinical and demographic metadata differed by source and by participant and was supplied without curation.

Of note for this clone: Its cognate antigen has yet to be identified. Base qualities are not provided; no much larger clone lies one nucleotide away.

Whole blood was collected in K2EDTA tubes by collaborating institutions according to the institutions' own protocols. For TCRbeta analysis, collaborators shipped samples as frozen whole blood, isolated PBMCs, or DNA extracted from either of those sample types. The sequenced material came from peripheral blood. This receptor was taken from a man between 60 and 70 years old with active or convalescent COVID-19. In this chain, TRBV11-2 is recombined with TRBJ1-5; a confident D gene designation cannot be given. The DNA sequence reads TGTGCCAGCAGCTTAGATCCTCTGCGAAATCAGCCCCAGCATTTT. This gives the protein CASSLDPLRNQPQHF.